A single sample gave rise to the 22 T cell receptor beta chains below, sequenced in a study of human T cells and chemical hapten exposure. Time point indicated: pre-sensitization, week 0. Indicated treatment: therapeutic diphenylcyclopropenone sensitization with weekly scalp DPC. MiXCR, applied by TCRdb to the RACE reads, yields one record per CDR3 protein. The table records approximately 90,000 distinct CDR3 sequences, 8.5% of them present only once. The specimen comprised whole blood, sampled in connection with sensitization to the hapten diphenylcyclopropenone (DPC). The receptors derive from a man in his forties with alopecia areata. Some clones in this sample may be carry-over from other donors' samples.

The chain employs TRBV10-3 and TRBJ2-5; 14 positions agree with TRBD2. With 4 bases clipped from V and 5 bases from J, the junction kept 3 bases outside the gene matches. Per germline, CDR1 ENHRY and CDR2 SYGVKD. CDR3 size: 15 residues. The chain's CDR3 is CAISGLAGGPETQYF. CDR3 DNA: TGTGCCATCAGTGGACTAGCGGGAGGGCCGGAGACCCAGTACTTC.

This clonotype appeared many times. The rearrangement joins TRBV6-5 to TRBJ1-4, with 7 bases aligning to TRBD1. Trimming cost V 4 bases and J 3 bases; bases outside gene matches: 5. Germline V gene data show CDR1 as MNHEY and CDR2 as SVGAGI. This CDR3 has 15 residues. The CDR3 DNA follows: TGTGCCAGCAGTTCCAGGGGGAGTTCTAATGAAAAACTGTTTTTT. Translated: CASSSRGSSNEKLFF.

This clonotype was recorded at least ten times. The chain has TRBV6-2 or TRBV6-3 and TRBJ1-1; the D is unclear. This CDR3 comprises 11 residues. Germline V gene sequence: CDR1 MNHEY, CDR2 SVGEGT. V was shortened by 6 bases and J by 4 bases, with 6 bases between the two germline ends. The CDR3 DNA reads as TGTGCCAGCAGGCATGGCACTGAAGCTTTCTTT. Its protein product is CASRHGTEAFF.

V and J are TRBV20-1 and TRBJ2-7; possible D gene TRBD1, 6 bases. CDR1 is DFQATT, CDR2 SNEGSKA, per germline (reference sequence). V lost 1 base to trimming and J lost 2 bases, with 9 bases between them. The CDR3 totals 13 residues. The CDR3 spells CSARGQVAYEQYV. The CDR3 region has the DNA TGCAGTGCTAGAGGACAGGTCGCCTACGAGCAGTACGTC.

This clonotype was observed a handful of times. The chain employs TRBV28 and TRBJ2-3; D may be TRBD2 (5 bases). Germline V CDR1 and CDR2: MDHEN, SYDVKM. This CDR3 spans 13 amino acids. Trimming took off 5 bases at V and 2 bases at J, with 8 bases between the two ends. CDR3 sequence: CASSPGITDTQYF. Written as DNA, the CDR3 is TGTGCCAGCAGTCCGGGGATCACAGATACGCAGTATTTT.

The DNA for the CDR3 is TGTGCCATCAGTGACCCCGGGATAACTCTGAGAGGGGAGCAGTACTTC. Protein sequence: CAISDPGITLRGEQYF. The rearrangement uses TRBV10-3 and TRBJ2-7, with D perhaps matching TRBD2 (5 bases). CDR3 length: 16 residues. The V gene lost 3 bases and the J gene lost 7 bases, with 22 bases spanning the gap. CDR1 and CDR2 (germline): ENHRY, SYGVKD.

The CDR3 DNA follows: TGTGCCAGCAGCTCCGGGACAGGGGGCACTTCTGGGGCCAACGTCCTGACTTTC. Protein: CASSSGTGGTSGANVLTF. The rearrangement links TRBV7-2 to TRBJ2-6, with 12 bases that match TRBD1. CDR1 and CDR2 (germline): SGHTA, FQGNSA. CDR3 length: 18 amino acids. Trimming at V came to 4 bases and at J to 1 base, leaving 5 bases not matched to a gene. Together with reference TRBV7-2 and TRBJ2-6, the CDR3 gives the full variable domain: GAGVSQSPSNKVTEKGKDVELRCDPISGHTALYWYRQSLGQGLEFLIYFQGNSAPDKSGLPSDRFSAERTGGSVSTLTIQRTQQEDSAVYLCASSSGTGGTSGANVLTFGAGSRLTVL.

This rearrangement joins TRBV7-6 to TRBJ2-7; no clear D. V was pared by 3 bases and J by 2 bases, with 11 bases between. The V gene's germline CDR1 is SGHVS and CDR2 FNYEAQ. The CDR3 extends over 14 amino acids. CDR3 amino acids: CASSFGHPPYEQYF. The CDR3 DNA reads as TGTGCCAGCAGCTTCGGGCACCCTCCCTACGAGCAGTACTTC.

The genes are TRBV29-1 and TRBJ2-7, with 7 bases fitting TRBD2. CDR1 and CDR2 (germline): SQVTM, ANQGSEA. The CDR3 contains 15 residues. V dropped 6 bases and J dropped 4; count of bases not matched to a gene: 15. CDR3 residues: CSVTGGGRGLYEQYF. The DNA for the CDR3 is TGCAGCGTCACGGGGGGAGGACGAGGTCTTTACGAGCAGTACTTC.

This clonotype was picked up many times. DNA for the CDR3: TGTGCCAGCAGCCCCTGGGACAGGCTGAACACTGAAGCTTTCTTT. It translates to CASSPWDRLNTEAFF. The chain recombines TRBV5-6 with TRBJ1-1, with 8 bases fitting TRBD1. Germline V gene data show CDR1 as SGHDT and CDR2 as YYEEEE. The CDR3 length is 15 residues. The J segment lost 0 bases and the V segment lost 4 bases, leaving 5 bases of the junction unmatched.

This clonotype was seen repeatedly, ten times or more. This rearrangement joins TRBV25-1 to TRBJ1-1; D is unclear. This CDR3 has 11 amino acids. Germline CDR1 MGHDK, CDR2 SYGVNS. V lost 4 bases and J 8 bases, leaving 8 bases between the germline ends. The CDR3 DNA reads as TGTGCCAGCAGTGTGAACAGCGAAGCTTTCTTT. Translating it yields CASSVNSEAFF.

The chain links TRBV6-2 or TRBV6-3 to TRBJ2-7; D gene ambiguous. The CDR3 contains 13 residues. The V gene's germline CDR1 is MNHEY and CDR2 SVGEGT. The V gene lost 4 bases and the J gene lost 3 bases, with 10 bases spanning the gap. CDR3 in amino acids: CASSSPPGYEQYV. CDR3 DNA sequence: TGTGCCAGCAGTTCTCCCCCGGGCTACGAGCAGTACGTC.

This clonotype was seen ten or more times. The CDR3 protein is CATSDSSVADTQYF. The CDR3 nucleotides are TGTGCCACCAGTGATAGCTCCGTAGCAGATACGCAGTATTTT. The genes are TRBV24-1 and TRBJ2-3; no reliable D call. Germline V gene lookup returns CDR1 KGHDR and CDR2 SFDVKD. The V and J ends lost 3 bases and 4 bases respectively, with 10 bases between them. The CDR3 runs 14 residues.

This clonotype was observed at least ten times. V is TRBV29-1 and J is TRBJ2-1; 8 positions match TRBD2. The germline gives CDR1 SQVTM, CDR2 ANQGSEA. The CDR3 is made up of 13 amino acids. The V segment lost 7 bases and the J segment 7 bases; nucleotides outside the gene matches: 9. CDR3 sequence (DNA): TGCAGCGGAGAAGCGGGAGATTGGAATGAGCAGTTCTTC. This codes for CSGEAGDWNEQFF.

The V and J genes are TRBV9 and TRBJ2-5, with 7 bases fitting TRBD1. Germline values: CDR1 SGDLS, CDR2 YYNGEE. The V and J ends lost 1 base and 4 bases, in that order; junction bases with no gene match: 7. The CDR3 totals 15 residues. The CDR3 protein is CASSVSTGTVETQYF. The CDR3 DNA reads TGTGCCAGCAGCGTAAGCACGGGGACAGTAGAGACCCAGTACTTC.

This clonotype has a count of ten or more. The gene calls are TRBV20-1 and TRBJ1-1; possible D gene TRBD1, 6 bases. Germline-derived CDR1 and CDR2 are DFQATT and SNEGSKA (reference sequence). V dropped 4 bases and J dropped 5 bases, with 11 bases sitting between them. This CDR3 is built from 12 residues. CDR3 protein: CSAMIRGTEAFF. Written as DNA, the CDR3 is TGCAGTGCTATGATCAGGGGAACTGAAGCTTTCTTT.

This rearrangement joins TRBV7-9 to TRBJ1-1; D gene ambiguous. The germline V gene encodes CDR1 SEHNR and CDR2 FQNEAQ (reference sequence). This CDR3 contains 13 residues. V was cut by 4 bases and J by 0 bases, with 6 bases left in between. CDR3 residues: CASSSEVNTEAFF. Written as DNA, the CDR3 is TGTGCCAGCAGCTCGGAAGTGAACACTGAAGCTTTCTTT.

This clonotype was recorded many times. CDR3 amino acids: CSVETSKVAFF. Written as DNA, the CDR3 is TGCAGCGTTGAAACCTCAAAGGTAGCTTTCTTT. V and J are TRBV29-1 and TRBJ1-1; D gene uncertain. The germline V gene encodes CDR1 SQVTM and CDR2 ANQGSEA. V was pared by 2 bases and J by 10 bases, with 11 bases between. This CDR3 has 11 residues.

This clonotype has just a few counts. The V and J genes are TRBV6-2 or TRBV6-3 and TRBJ2-2; no reliable D call. Looked up from germline, CDR1 is MNHEY and CDR2 is SVGEGT. The germline V and J ends were trimmed by 6 bases and 3 bases, with 11 bases remaining between them. The CDR3 contains 14 residues. For the CDR3, the DNA is TGTGCCAGCAGGGCGCGTATATACACCGGGGAGCTGTTTTTT. It encodes CASRARIYTGELFF.

By share, this clonotype ranks as medium-sized. This CDR3 reads CASRLLQNTEAFF. CDR3 in DNA: TGTGCCAGCAGGCTCCTTCAGAACACTGAAGCTTTCTTT. The chain combines TRBV12-3 or TRBV12-4 with TRBJ1-1; no reliable D call. The CDR3 length is 13 residues. Between the trimmed V and J ends, which lost 6 bases and 1 base, there was a span of 9 bases.

This clonotype has at least ten counts. The chain has TRBV5-1 and TRBJ2-5, with a weak D call TRBD1 (6 bases). This CDR3 region has 16 residues. V was trimmed by 4 bases and J by 2 bases, leaving 18 bases between them. Germline assignment: CDR1 SGHRS and CDR2 YFSETQ. DNA of the CDR3: TGCGCCAGCAGCCCAATGACAGGTTTGGGGCAAGAGACCCAGTACTTC. It encodes CASSPMTGLGQETQYF.

As concerns this clonotype: Its ends do not fully match the called genes, so a read error is possible. This rearrangement joins TRBV12-3 or TRBV12-4 to TRBJ1-5, with TRBD1 as a possible D gene (6 bases). CDR3 length: 13 residues. The CDR3 nucleotides read TGTTCCAGCAGCCCCAGGGGTCTCCGGCCCCAGCATTTT. Translated: CSSSPRGLRPQHF.